These T cell receptor beta chains were read from a single sample in a study of OX40 agonist ivuxolimab in advanced cancers. Clones were sequenced by immunoSEQ multiplex PCR, and TCRdb holds only the in-frame ones, with some missing. Counted here are more than 45,000 clones, roughly 82% occurring once; the ten biggest clones make up less than 4.5%. Sample: CD4+ or CD8+ T cells sorted from blood, taken in a trial of the OX40 agonist ivuxolimab. The receptors were sampled from an adult with an advanced solid tumor such as melanoma, head and neck, liver or kidney cancer. The CDR3 runs from the conserved cysteine through the conserved F or W. Size tells how often a clone was seen (once, few, many) or the class of an expanded clone, and some rows leave it out.

>TRBV5-1|TRBJ2-1|few
CASSFTQPGRGSYEQFF
>TRBV9|TRBJ1-2|NA
CASSVEPGGPANYGYTF
>TRBV6-5|TRBJ1-4|once
CASSYVKGEKLFF
>TRBV5-5|TRBJ2-1|once
CASSLEAGSYNEQFF
>TRBV29-1|TRBJ1-3|NA
CSVTRSSGNTIYF
>TRBV10-2|TRBJ2-7|NA
CASSDSGLFDEQYF
>TRBV6-5|TRBJ1-6|NA
CASSLSTGRDSPLHF
>TRBV2|TRBJ1-1|NA
CASREGTEAFF
>TRBV5-1|TRBJ1-2|NA
CASRQPGQGDYGYTF
>TRBV2|TRBJ2-5|NA
CASTGRRMETQYF
>TRBV19|TRBJ1-1|NA
CASRPRGNTEAFF
>TRBV7-2|TRBJ1-2|NA
CASSADRGMNYGYTF
>TRBV2|TRBJ1-2|NA
CASRHETGNYGYTF
>TRBV9|TRBJ2-7|NA
CASSPPISSGGNEQYF
>TRBV28|TRBJ2-6|NA
CASAGANVLTF
>TRBV18|TRBJ2-2|few
CASSPLIGQGAGELFF
>TRBV6-6|TRBJ2-2|NA
CASSYRSSGRSGELFF
>TRBV14|TRBJ1-2|NA
CASSQDGLYGYTF
>TRBV28|TRBJ2-1|NA
CASSFGGGAYNEQFF
>TRBV6-1|TRBJ1-3|NA
CASSRQRSSGNTIYF
>TRBV28|TRBJ1-5|NA
CASNQVDRGSQPQHF
>TRBV4-1|TRBJ1-3|once
CASSSGRKTSGNTIYF
>TRBV5-1|TRBJ2-1|few
CASSGTFSSYNEQFF
>TRBV27|TRBJ1-2|NA
CASGRGYGYTF